The present TCR beta chain was sequenced within a study of blood T cell repertoires in COVID-19. Study at large: Researchers got acute and convalescent COVID-19 samples from the United States, Italy and Spain. T cells, B-cell-depleted T cells, or PBMCs provided the cDNA or gDNA that served as material.

The table came from immunoSEQ multiplex PCR; TCRdb's copy has only in-frame clones and leaves some out. The data hold about 24,000 clones, with roughly 89% observed a single time. The source of this sequence is a woman aged 70-85 years with active COVID-19. Sample: peripheral blood.

The CDR3 reads CSVLGGAPFYEQYF. Written as DNA, the CDR3 is TGCAGCGTTTTAGGGGGGGCGCCATTCTACGAGCAGTACTTC. The J gene is TRBJ2-7, the V gene TRBV29-1, with a weak D call TRBD2 (7 bases). The CDR3 runs to 14 residues. Germline V lookup: CDR1 SQVTM, CDR2 ANQGSEA. V lost 5 bases and J lost 3, with 17 bases in between.